This entry concerns a single T cell receptor (beta chain). Its antigen is undetermined. TCRdb fed the 5' RACE reads into MiXCR, producing one record per CDR3 protein. The sample has fewer than 500,000 distinct CDR3 sequences, around an eighth seen once. This sample was included in a study of identical twins. General study results and limits: The abundant beta clonotypes from cord blood had fewer insertions, and memory repertoires had none of this.

Germline V CDR1 and CDR2: SGHRS, YFSETQ. CDR3 size: 15 residues. The V end was cut by 1 base, the J end by 3 bases, with 13 bases between. The same sample was also used in a study of yellow fever vaccine responses in identical twins.

The TCR originated in a woman in her late teens or twenties in good health. The gene calls are TRBV5-1 and TRBJ1-1, with D tentatively TRBD1 (6 bases). Sequenced input: CD4+ T cells sorted from blood. The CDR3 here is CASSLYGSGDTEAFF. For the CDR3, the DNA is TGCGCCAGCAGCTTGTACGGCTCAGGGGACACTGAAGCTTTCTTT.